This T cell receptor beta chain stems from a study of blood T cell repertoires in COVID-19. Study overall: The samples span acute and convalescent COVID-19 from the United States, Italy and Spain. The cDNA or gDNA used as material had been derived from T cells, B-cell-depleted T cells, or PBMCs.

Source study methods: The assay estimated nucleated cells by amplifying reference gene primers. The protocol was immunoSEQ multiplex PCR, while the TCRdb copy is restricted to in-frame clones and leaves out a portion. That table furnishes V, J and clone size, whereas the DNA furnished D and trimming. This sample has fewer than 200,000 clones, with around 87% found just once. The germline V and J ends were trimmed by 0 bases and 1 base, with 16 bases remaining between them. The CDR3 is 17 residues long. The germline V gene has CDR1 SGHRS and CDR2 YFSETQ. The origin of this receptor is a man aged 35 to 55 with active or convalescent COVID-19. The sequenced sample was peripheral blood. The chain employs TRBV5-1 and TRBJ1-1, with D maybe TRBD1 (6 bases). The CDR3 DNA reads TGCGCCAGCAGCTTGGCAAATACACAGGGCTGGAACACTGAAGCTTTCTTT. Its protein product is CASSLANTQGWNTEAFF.